What follows are 31 T cell receptor beta chains derived from one specimen sequenced in a study of shared clonotypes between healthy human individuals. The repertoire was sequenced with immunoSEQ multiplex PCR; TCRdb's copy has only in-frame clones and lacks some. The data contain roughly 1,800,000 clones, approximately 94% of them singletons. Selected positively for CCR7 and CD45RO-negative, naive CD8 cells excluded terminally differentiated effector memory CD45RA+ cells. The specimen was naive CD8+ T cells sorted from blood. The receptors were sampled from a man aged 18 to 35 in good health.

This rearrangement joins TRBV6-1 to TRBJ2-3; D uncertain. Germline-derived CDR1 and CDR2 are MNHNS and SASEGT. The length of the CDR3 is 14 residues. Trimming removed 0 bases from V and 0 bases from J, with 4 bases in between. CDR3 DNA: TGTGCCAGCAGTGAAGCCGACAGCACAGATACGCAGTATTTT. Encoded protein: CASSEADSTDTQYF.

V gene TRBV10-3 combines with J gene TRBJ1-5; no clear D gene. The CDR3 contains 12 residues. Germline V gene lookup returns CDR1 ENHRY and CDR2 SYGVKD. The chain's CDR3 is CASRGFDQPQHF. In DNA, the CDR3 is TGTGCTAGTCGAGGGTTTGATCAGCCCCAGCATTTT.

The chain is built from TRBV7-2 and TRBJ2-5; 13 bases line up with TRBD2. With V trimmed by 5 bases and J by 2 bases, 5 bases remained unmatched. Germline V gene data show CDR1 as SGHTA and CDR2 as FQGNSA. The CDR3 spans 16 residues. The CDR3 protein is CASSPWTSGGQETQYF. DNA for the CDR3: TGTGCCAGCAGCCCTTGGACTAGCGGGGGACAAGAGACCCAGTACTTC.

This chain uses TRBV19 with TRBJ2-7; 10 positions agree with TRBD2. The V and J ends lost 6 bases and 3 bases, in that order; junction bases with no gene match: 5. CDR3 size: 14 residues. CDR1 is LNHDA and CDR2 is SQIVND in the germline V gene (reference sequence). In nucleotides, the CDR3 is TGTGCCAGTAGGGGGCTAGCGGGGGACTACGAGCAGTACTTC. Protein product: CASRGLAGDYEQYF.

A word on this clone: Other DNA sequences from this sample encode an identical CDR3 as well. V and J are TRBV7-3 and TRBJ2-7; TRBD2 aligns across 8 bases. The CDR3 has 15 amino acids. V gave up 5 bases and J gave up 1 base; unmatched junction bases: 7. Germline loops: CDR1 SGHTA, CDR2 FQGTGA. CDR3 bases: TGTGCCAGCAGCCTATACCCGGGAGGGTCCTACGAGCAGTACTTC. Amino acid sequence: CASSLYPGGSYEQYF.

The genes are TRBV27 and TRBJ1-5, with a tentative D call TRBD1 (5 bases). The CDR3 totals 14 residues. V lost 7 bases and J 2 bases, leaving 12 bases between the germline ends. Looked up from germline, CDR1 is MNHEY and CDR2 is SMNVEV (reference sequence). CDR3 nucleotide sequence: TGTGCCAGCACCCCCAGGGCGGGCAATCAGCCCCAGCATTTT. This sequence encodes CASTPRAGNQPQHF.

This chain links TRBV11-2 with TRBJ2-7; possible D gene TRBD1, 7 bases. Trimming left V 2 bases short and J 4 bases short, with 18 bases between. The V gene's germline CDR1 is SGHAT and CDR2 FQNNGV. The CDR3 has 16 residues. As DNA, the CDR3 is TGTGCCAGCAGCTTATATCGCGCAGGGGGGTGGTACGAGCAGTACTTC. As protein: CASSLYRAGGWYEQYF.

The rearrangement uses TRBV2 and TRBJ2-3, with D possibly being TRBD2 (7 bases). Germline CDR1 is SNHLY and CDR2 is FYNNEI. This CDR3 comprises 16 residues. V was cut by 3 bases and J by 2 bases, with 15 bases left in between. The CDR3 protein is CASSDLWGGDTDTQYF. The DNA for the CDR3 is TGTGCCAGCAGTGATTTGTGGGGGGGCGACACAGATACGCAGTATTTT.

The V call is TRBV9, the J call TRBJ1-2; 8 bases map to TRBD1. CDR3 length: 15 amino acids. V shed 0 bases, J shed 4 bases, and the junction held 5 bases outside the gene matches. CDR1 is SGDLS and CDR2 is YYNGEE in the germline V gene. The chain's CDR3 is CASSVAPGTGYGYTF. The CDR3, as DNA: TGTGCCAGCAGCGTAGCACCCGGGACAGGCTATGGCTACACCTTC. Drawing the rest from reference TRBV9 and TRBJ1-2, the complete variable domain is DSGVTQTPKHLITATGQRVTLRCSPRSGDLSVYWYQQSLDQGLQFLIQYYNGEERAKGNILERFSAQQFPDLHSELNLSSLELGDSALYFCASSVAPGTGYGYTFGSGTRLTVV.

As DNA, the CDR3 is TGTGCCAGCAGCTTAGGCATAAATGAAAAACTGTTTTTT. Translating gives CASSLGINEKLFF. This chain uses TRBV7-9 with TRBJ1-4; no definite D call. CDR3 size: 13 residues. CDR1 and CDR2 from the germline V gene are SEHNR and FQNEAQ (reference sequence). V was pared by 1 base and J by 5 bases, with 5 bases between.

The chain has TRBV2 and TRBJ2-7; the match to TRBD1 covers 7 bases. Unmatched junction bases numbered 7, after V lost 3 bases and J lost 5 bases. The CDR3 sequence is 14 residues long. Germline-derived CDR1 and CDR2 are SNHLY and FYNNEI. CDR3 region: CASSDPQGSNEQYF. The CDR3 nucleotides read TGTGCCAGCAGTGATCCACAGGGGAGCAACGAGCAGTACTTC.

Here the CDR3 reads CASGYRGGVGGYTF. The CDR3 DNA is TGTGCCAGTGGGTACAGGGGAGGTGTAGGGGGCTACACCTTC. The rearrangement uses TRBV19 and TRBJ1-2; 7 positions match TRBD1. The CDR3 extends over 14 amino acids. After removal of 8 bases from V and 8 bases from J, the junction contained 14 bases not matched to a gene. Germline V lookup: CDR1 LNHDA, CDR2 SQIVND (reference sequence).

The chain employs TRBV5-6 and TRBJ2-6; the D is unclear. Trimming removed 1 base at V and 0 bases at J, with 8 bases between. The CDR3 is 16 amino acids. Looked up from germline, CDR1 is SGHDT and CDR2 is YYEEEE. Written as DNA, the CDR3 is TGTGCCAGCAGCTTGTGGGGTTACTCTGGGGCCAACGTCCTGACTTTC. Its translation: CASSLWGYSGANVLTF.

This chain links TRBV5-6 with TRBJ2-7; TRBD1 matches at 7 bases. CDR3 size: 16 residues. In germline, CDR1 is SGHDT, CDR2 YYEEEE. The V segment lost 1 base and the J segment 2 bases; nucleotides outside the gene matches: 9. This CDR3 is CASSLWGGQETYEQYF. The CDR3 DNA sequence: TGTGCCAGCAGCTTGTGGGGTGGACAGGAGACCTACGAGCAGTACTTC. The full variable domain, its missing parts supplied by reference TRBV5-6 and TRBJ2-7, is DAGVTQSPTHLIKTRGQQVTLRCSPKSGHDTVSWYQQALGQGPQFIFQYYEEEERQRGNFPDRFSGHQFPNYSSELNVNALLLGDSALYLCASSLWGGQETYEQYFGPGTRLTVT.

The chain couples TRBV10-3 to TRBJ1-3, with unresolved D. The CDR3 has 15 residues. Trimming left V 7 bases short and J 0 bases short, with 13 bases between. CDR1 is ENHRY and CDR2 is SYGVKD in the germline V gene. The CDR3 region has the DNA TGTGCCATCAATTCTCCTCAGAGCTCTGGAAACACCATATATTTT. It specifies CAINSPQSSGNTIYF.

CDR3 nucleotide sequence: TGTGCCAGCAGCGGGGGCAATCAGCCCCAGCATTTT. Its protein product is CASSGGNQPQHF. This chain uses TRBV9 with TRBJ1-5; no reliable D call. V lost 3 bases and J 2 bases, leaving 3 bases between the germline ends. In germline, CDR1 is SGDLS, CDR2 YYNGEE. There are 12 residues in the CDR3.

The CDR3 nucleotides read TGTGCCAGCAGCTTATCTCCAACCTACGAGCAGTACTTC. Translating gives CASSLSPTYEQYF. The V and J genes are TRBV7-2 and TRBJ2-7; no clear D. V gave up 2 bases and J gave up 2 bases, with 7 bases separating them. Germline-derived CDR1 and CDR2 are SGHTA and FQGNSA. This CDR3 is 13 amino acids long.

V is TRBV10-1 and J is TRBJ2-7; 9 bases agree with TRBD1. Per germline, CDR1 WNHNN and CDR2 SYGVQD (reference sequence). This CDR3 is built from 14 residues. Germline trimming cut 6 bases from V and 3 bases from J; bases unmatched to any gene: 6. For the CDR3, the DNA is TGCGCCAGCAGCGCCGGGACAGGGTTCTACGAGCAGTACTTC. Residues: CASSAGTGFYEQYF.

This clone turned up a few times. The V call is TRBV5-1, the J call TRBJ1-1; unclear D gene. V was clipped by 4 bases and J by 0 bases, with 13 bases between them. The CDR3 consists of 15 residues. Germline lookup yields CDR1 SGHRS and CDR2 YFSETQ. CDR3 coding DNA: TGCGCCAGCAGCCTCGATGGGGAGATGAACACTGAAGCTTTCTTT. Translation: CASSLDGEMNTEAFF. The entire variable domain, with the rest obtained from reference TRBV5-1 and TRBJ1-1, is as follows: KAGVTQTPRYLIKTRGQQVTLSCSPISGHRSVSWYQQTPGQGLQFLFEYFSETQRNKGNFPGRFSGRQFSNSRSEMNVSTLELGDSALYLCASSLDGEMNTEAFFGQGTRLTVV.

This clone has a handful of counts. The rearrangement links TRBV7-2 to TRBJ2-7, with 9 nucleotides matching TRBD2. The length of the CDR3 is 13 residues. The V and J ends lost 3 bases and 7 bases, in that order; junction bases with no gene match: 4. From germline, CDR1 is SGHTA and CDR2 FQGNSA. CDR3 in amino acids: CASSFAGGLEQYF. CDR3 sequence (DNA): TGTGCCAGCAGCTTCGCGGGAGGGCTAGAGCAGTACTTC.

The chain recombines TRBV11-2 with TRBJ2-1; TRBD1 matches 8 bases. Looked up from germline, CDR1 is SGHAT and CDR2 is FQNNGV. The CDR3 runs to 14 residues. Trimming at V came to 5 bases and at J to 8 bases, leaving 8 bases not matched to a gene. CDR3 in DNA: TGTGCCAGCAGCAACAGGGGGGAGTGGCATGAGCAGTTCTTC. It translates to CASSNRGEWHEQFF. The complete variable domain, with remaining parts taken from reference TRBV11-2 and TRBJ2-1, reads EAGVAQSPRYKIIEKRQSVAFWCNPISGHATLYWYQQILGQGPKLLIQFQNNGVVDDSQLPKDRFSAERLKGVDSTLKIQPAKLEDSAVYLCASSNRGEWHEQFFGPGTRLTVL.

The V gene is TRBV27, the J gene TRBJ2-7, with 7 positions matching TRBD1. In germline, CDR1 is MNHEY, CDR2 SMNVEV (reference sequence). With V trimmed by 10 bases and J by 6 bases, 27 bases remained unmatched. The CDR3 extends over 18 amino acids. The CDR3 reads CAMLPIKVGQGVVIEQYF. The CDR3 DNA is TGTGCCATGCTCCCAATAAAGGTGGGGCAGGGGGTCGTTATCGAGCAGTACTTC.

This clone has a single count. The gene calls are TRBV29-1 and TRBJ1-2, with TRBD1 identical over 8 bases. CDR3 length equals 15 residues. Germline V CDR1 and CDR2: SQVTM, ANQGSEA. V gave up 3 bases and J gave up 4 bases; unmatched junction bases: 10. CDR3 protein: CSVEQGARVGYGYTF. The DNA for the CDR3 is TGCAGCGTTGAGCAGGGGGCGCGGGTTGGCTATGGCTACACCTTC.

The V and J genes are TRBV11-2 and TRBJ2-7; 9 bases agree with TRBD2. The CDR3 sequence is 14 residues long. CDR1 SGHAT and CDR2 FQNNGV come from the germline V gene. V lost 5 bases, J lost 3 bases, and 5 bases stayed unmatched. CDR3 DNA sequence: TGTGCCAGCAGCGCAGCGGGGGGATACTACGAGCAGTACTTC. This sequence encodes CASSAAGGYYEQYF.

The chain uses TRBV4-1 and TRBJ1-4; 9 positions match TRBD1. This CDR3 is built from 13 residues. V trimming: 4 bases; J trimming: 12 bases; junction bases outside the gene matches: 6. Germline assignment: CDR1 MGHRA and CDR2 YSYEKL. The CDR3 sequence is CASSRTGAVELFF. CDR3 sequence (DNA): TGCGCCAGCAGCCGGACAGGGGCGGTGGAACTGTTTTTT.

This chain's CDR3 is CASSPGEANEKLFF. In DNA form, the CDR3 reads TGCGCCAGCAGCCCGGGGGAGGCTAATGAAAAACTGTTTTTT. The chain uses TRBV5-1 and TRBJ1-4, with a weak D call TRBD1 (5 bases). Germline-derived CDR1 and CDR2 are SGHRS and YFSETQ. V was cut by 4 bases and J by 3 bases, with 10 bases left in between. The CDR3 consists of 14 residues.

V usage is TRBV6-5 and J usage is TRBJ2-7; tentative D call: TRBD1 (6 bases). The V end was cut by 5 bases, the J end by 3 bases, with 17 bases between. The CDR3 extends over 15 amino acids. Germline V CDR1 and CDR2: MNHEY, SVGAGI. CDR3 bases: TGTGCCAGCAGTCCTTATGGGGGCGCTCGCTACGAGCAGTACTTC. Protein product: CASSPYGGARYEQYF.

The CDR3 bases are TGTGCCAGCAGCTTTTCCGGGCCGCCCATCACCTTC. Translation gives CASSFSGPPITF. J is TRBJ1-2 and V is TRBV7-8; D gene ambiguous. The CDR3 consists of 12 residues. Germline lookup yields CDR1 SGHVS and CDR2 FQNEAQ. V lost 3 bases and J 13 bases, leaving 15 bases between the germline ends.

The chain recombines TRBV19 with TRBJ2-7; TRBD1 matches at 7 bases. The CDR3 covers 14 residues. The germline V gene encodes CDR1 LNHDA and CDR2 SQIVND (reference sequence). The V segment lost 10 bases and the J segment 0 bases; nucleotides outside the gene matches: 9. The CDR3: CATRDSDDSYEQYF. The CDR3 DNA sequence: TGTGCCACACGGGACAGCGACGACTCCTACGAGCAGTACTTC.

The gene calls are TRBV28 and TRBJ2-7; TRBD2 is a possible D gene (5 bases). The V gene's germline CDR1 is MDHEN and CDR2 SYDVKM. The CDR3 is 15 amino acids. Trimming stripped 3 bases from V and 5 bases from J, with 17 bases between. CDR3: CASSLDSEGPNEQYF. The CDR3 DNA is TGTGCCAGCAGTTTGGACTCAGAGGGCCCGAACGAGCAGTACTTC.

The chain couples TRBV6-5 to TRBJ2-7, with D perhaps matching TRBD1 or TRBD2 (5 bases each). V dropped 6 bases and J dropped 7 bases, with 16 bases sitting between them. CDR1 and CDR2 (germline): MNHEY, SVGAGI. The CDR3 consists of 13 residues. As DNA, the CDR3 is TGTGCCAGCAGGCCTACATTTTGGGGGGAGCAGTACTTC. Protein product: CASRPTFWGEQYF.